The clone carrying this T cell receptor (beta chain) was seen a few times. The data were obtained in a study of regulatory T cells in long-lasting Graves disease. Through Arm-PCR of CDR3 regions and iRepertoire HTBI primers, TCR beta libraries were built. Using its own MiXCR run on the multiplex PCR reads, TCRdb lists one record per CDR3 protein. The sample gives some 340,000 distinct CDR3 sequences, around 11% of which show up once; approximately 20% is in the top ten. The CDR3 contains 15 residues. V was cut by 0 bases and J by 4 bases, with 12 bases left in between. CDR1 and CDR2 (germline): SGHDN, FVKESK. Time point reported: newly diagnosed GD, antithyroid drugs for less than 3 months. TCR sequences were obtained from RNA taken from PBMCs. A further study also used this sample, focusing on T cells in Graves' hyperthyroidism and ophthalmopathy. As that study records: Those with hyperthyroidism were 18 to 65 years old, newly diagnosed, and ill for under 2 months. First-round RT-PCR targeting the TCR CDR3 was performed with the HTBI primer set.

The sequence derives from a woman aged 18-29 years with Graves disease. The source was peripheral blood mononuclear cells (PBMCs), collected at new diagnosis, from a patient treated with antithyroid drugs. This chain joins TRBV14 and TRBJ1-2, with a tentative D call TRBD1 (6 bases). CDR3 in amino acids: CASSQDLTGSYGYTF. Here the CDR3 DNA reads TGTGCCAGCAGCCAAGATCTGACAGGATCCTATGGCTACACCTTC.